The clone carrying this T cell receptor beta chain was seen once. Run at survey level, the immunoSEQ assay was version v3.0. Here immunoSEQ multiplex PCR was the method, and the copy in TCRdb shows in-frame clones only, minus some. This table holds roughly 20,000 clones, 65% to 90% found once. This sample is part of a study of long-term antiretroviral therapy in people with HIV. CDR1 is SQVTM and CDR2 is ANQGSEA in the germline V gene. The CDR3 runs 12 residues. The J segment lost 5 bases and the V segment lost 3 bases, leaving 2 bases of the junction unmatched. This TCR derives from a woman in her twenties or thirties with HIV. Sequenced material: unsorted PBMCs, taken 1.8 years before starting antiretroviral therapy. The V gene is TRBV29-1, the J gene TRBJ1-1, with 8 bases fitting TRBD1. Here the CDR3 reads CSVDRQGTEAFF. The CDR3 DNA follows: TGCAGCGTTGACCGACAGGGGACTGAAGCTTTCTTT.